This T cell receptor (beta chain) was captured in a study of T cells expressing NK-cell markers (dated by TCRdb to the early 2020s). Some background on the complete study: In sorted CD3+CD56+NKG2C+, CD3+CD56+NKG2C- and CD3+CD56-NKG2C+ T-cell subsets from eight or nine donors, TCR beta-chain repertoires were profiled. Of the eight sequenced donors, seven were found to be HCMV-seropositive and one was found to be HCMV-seronegative. The study sequenced eight donors, all healthy volunteers chosen at random: three men and five women. The libraries were sequenced on Illumina HiSeq 2000/2500, MiSeq or NextSeq, producing 2 x 150 bp reads. On the study overall, not on this receptor specifically: Whether the expanded NKG2C-expressing T cell clones were specific for HCMV antigens was left unclear. For 5 or 6 donors, the dominant CD3+CD56+NKG2C+ clonotypes were among the top 10 CD8+ clonotypes and accounted for about 1.0-7.0% of CD8+ T cells. Those dominant clonotypes were again the most abundant among CD3+CD56-NKG2C+ cells in four donors, at roughly 25-65%.

A commercial ELISA kit detecting HCMV-specific IgG in serum was used to determine HCMV serostatus. Peripheral blood mononuclear cells were isolated from blood by Ficoll density gradient centrifugation. There are 16 amino acids in the CDR3, from cysteine to phenylalanine inclusive. DNA is not on record. CDR1 and CDR2 are drawn from the germline V gene (reference sequence): LNHNV, YYDKDF. Reads for this sample came from an Illumina HiSeq 2000. The TCR beta cDNA libraries were made using 5'RACE template switching, a step that added both a universal primer site and unique molecular identifiers. Synthesis of cDNA was primed from the TCR beta constant segment and was followed by two consecutive PCR amplification steps. The authors' pipeline ran thus. MIGEC was used to demultiplex reads and group the reads by UMI, and MiTCR was used to assemble and quantify clonotypes. To remove erroneous sequences, TCR cDNA sequences were retained only when supported by two or more reads. Downstream repertoire analysis used the tcR package, and clonotypes were matched across fractions by CDR3 nucleotide sequence plus V segment. Antigen specificity was annotated against VDJdb with VDJmatch, allowing one amino acid substitution in CDR3. Once TCRdb had reprocessed the reads, it stored one entry per CDR3 protein sequence and supplied no DNA. TCRdb, not the authors, supplied the V and J calls. The sample's clone listing holds roughly 420,000 distinct CDR3 sequences. The top ten constitute under 7.5% of the sample.

As for this clonotype: Which antigen it targets is not known.

The TCR sequence derives from a woman between 18 and 69 years old in good health. Sample: blood T cells: a sorted CD56 or NKG2C T cell subset, CD4+ or CD8+ T cells, or bulk PBMC T cells (not recorded which). The chain is encoded by TRBV15 joined to TRBJ1-1; the D call from TCRdb, TRBD1, cannot be confirmed without DNA. The CDR3 here reads CATSRDGRGQDTEAFF.